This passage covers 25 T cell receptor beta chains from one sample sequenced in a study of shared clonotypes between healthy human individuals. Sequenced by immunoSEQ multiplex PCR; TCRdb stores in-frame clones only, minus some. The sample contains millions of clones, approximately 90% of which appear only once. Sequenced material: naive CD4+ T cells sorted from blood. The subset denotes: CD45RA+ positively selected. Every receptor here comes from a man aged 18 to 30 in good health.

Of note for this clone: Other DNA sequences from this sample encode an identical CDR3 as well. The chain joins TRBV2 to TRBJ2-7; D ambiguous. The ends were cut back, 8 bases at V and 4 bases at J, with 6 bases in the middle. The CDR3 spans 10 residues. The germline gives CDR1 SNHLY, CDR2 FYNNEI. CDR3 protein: CASALYEQYF. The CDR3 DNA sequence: TGTGCCAGCGCACTATACGAGCAGTACTTC.

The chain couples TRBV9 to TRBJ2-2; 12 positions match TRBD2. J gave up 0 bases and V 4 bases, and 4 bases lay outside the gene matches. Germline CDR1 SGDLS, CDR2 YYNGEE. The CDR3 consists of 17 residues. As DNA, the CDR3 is TGTGCCAGCAGCCCGACTAGCGGGGGAGCGAACACCGGGGAGCTGTTTTTT. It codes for CASSPTSGGANTGELFF.

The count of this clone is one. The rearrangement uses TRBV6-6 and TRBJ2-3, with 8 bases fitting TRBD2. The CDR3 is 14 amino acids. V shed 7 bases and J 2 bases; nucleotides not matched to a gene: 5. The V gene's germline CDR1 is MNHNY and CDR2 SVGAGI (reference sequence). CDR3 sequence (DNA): TGTGCCAGCATGGATAGCGGGAACACAGATACGCAGTATTTT. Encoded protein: CASMDSGNTDTQYF.

DNA for the CDR3: TGTGCCAGCAGCTTAGGAAACCTAAACGAGCAGTACTTC. Translated, it gives CASSLGNLNEQYF. The rearrangement uses TRBV5-8 and TRBJ2-7; the D is unclear. This CDR3 region has 13 residues. The germline V gene has CDR1 SGHTS and CDR2 YDEGEE. Trimming cost V 2 bases and J 5 bases, with 11 bases left between them.

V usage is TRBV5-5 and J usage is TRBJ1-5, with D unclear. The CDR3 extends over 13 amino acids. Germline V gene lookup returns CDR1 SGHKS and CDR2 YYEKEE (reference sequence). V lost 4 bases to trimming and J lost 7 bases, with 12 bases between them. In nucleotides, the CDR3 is TGTGCCAGCAGCCCACAATTACAACAGCCCCAGCATTTT. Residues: CASSPQLQQPQHF.

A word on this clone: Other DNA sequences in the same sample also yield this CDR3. CDR3 sequence: CAWSVGGADTQYF. In DNA form, the CDR3 reads TGTGCCTGGAGTGTAGGGGGGGCAGATACGCAGTATTTT. V gene TRBV30 combines with J gene TRBJ2-3; tentative D call: TRBD2 (7 bases). Germline CDR1 GTSNPN, CDR2 SVGIG (reference sequence). V lost 0 bases, J lost 4 bases, and 8 bases lay in between. The CDR3 runs 13 residues.

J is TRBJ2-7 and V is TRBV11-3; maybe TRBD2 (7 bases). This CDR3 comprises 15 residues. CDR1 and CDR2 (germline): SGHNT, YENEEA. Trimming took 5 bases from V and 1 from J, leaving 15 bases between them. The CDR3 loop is CASSPGGSLSYEQYF. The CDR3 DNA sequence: TGTGCCAGCAGCCCGGGGGGCAGCCTGTCCTACGAGCAGTACTTC.

The CDR3 here is CAGEKPGTAQDEQFF. CDR3 sequence (DNA): TGTGCCGGAGAGAAGCCCGGGACCGCTCAGGATGAGCAGTTCTTC. This chain joins TRBV5-3 and TRBJ2-1, with D perhaps assigned TRBD1 or TRBD2 (5 bases each). TRBV5-3 is an ORF, with its function uncertain. The V end was cut by 10 bases, the J end by 8 bases, with 25 bases between. The CDR3 is 15 residues long.

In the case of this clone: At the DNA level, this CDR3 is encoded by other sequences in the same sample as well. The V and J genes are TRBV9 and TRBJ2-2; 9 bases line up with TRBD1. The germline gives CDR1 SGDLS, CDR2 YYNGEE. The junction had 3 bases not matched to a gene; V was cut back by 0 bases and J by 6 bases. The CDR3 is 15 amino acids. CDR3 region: CASSVGQGVAGELFF. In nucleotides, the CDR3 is TGTGCCAGCAGCGTAGGACAGGGGGTAGCCGGGGAGCTGTTTTTT.

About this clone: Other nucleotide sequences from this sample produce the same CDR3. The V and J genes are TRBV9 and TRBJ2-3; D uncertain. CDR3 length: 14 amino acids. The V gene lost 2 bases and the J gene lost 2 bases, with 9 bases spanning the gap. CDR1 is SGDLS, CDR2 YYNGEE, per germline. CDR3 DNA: TGTGCCAGCAGCGTGGGCCGCTTCACAGATACGCAGTATTTT. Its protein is CASSVGRFTDTQYF. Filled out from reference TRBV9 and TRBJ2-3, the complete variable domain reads DSGVTQTPKHLITATGQRVTLRCSPRSGDLSVYWYQQSLDQGLQFLIQYYNGEERAKGNILERFSAQQFPDLHSELNLSSLELGDSALYFCASSVGRFTDTQYFGPGTRLTVL.

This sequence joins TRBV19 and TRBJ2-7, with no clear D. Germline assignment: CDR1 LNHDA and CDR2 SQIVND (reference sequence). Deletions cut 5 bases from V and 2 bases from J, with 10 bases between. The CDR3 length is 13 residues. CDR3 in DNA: TGTGCCAGTAGTCCAGGAGATACCTACGAGCAGTACTTC. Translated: CASSPGDTYEQYF. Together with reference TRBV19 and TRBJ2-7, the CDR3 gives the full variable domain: DGGITQSPKYLFRKEGQNVTLSCEQNLNHDAMYWYRQDPGQGLRLIYYSQIVNDFQKGDIAEGYSVSREKKESFPLTVTSAQKNPTAFYLCASSPGDTYEQYFGPGTRLTVT.

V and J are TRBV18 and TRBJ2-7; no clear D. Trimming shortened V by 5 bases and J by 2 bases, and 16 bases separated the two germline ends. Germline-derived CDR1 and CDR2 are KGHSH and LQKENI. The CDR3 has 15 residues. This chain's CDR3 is CASSSNSGSPYEQYF. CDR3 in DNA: TGTGCCAGCTCATCTAATTCAGGATCACCCTACGAGCAGTACTTC.

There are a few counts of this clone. CDR3 amino acids: CASGAGATNEKLFF. The CDR3 DNA reads TGTGCCAGCGGGGCAGGGGCTACTAATGAAAAACTGTTTTTT. The chain recombines TRBV10-3 with TRBJ1-4; the D gene is possibly TRBD1 (6 bases). V was cut by 10 bases and J by 2 bases, with 14 bases left in between. CDR1 and CDR2 (germline): ENHRY, SYGVKD. The CDR3 has 14 amino acids.

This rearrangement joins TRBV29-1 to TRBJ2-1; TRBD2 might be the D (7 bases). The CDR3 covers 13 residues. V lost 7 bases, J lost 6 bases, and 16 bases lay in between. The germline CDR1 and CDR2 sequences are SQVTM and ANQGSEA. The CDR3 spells CSAGGGGFNEQFF. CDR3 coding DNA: TGCAGCGCCGGAGGGGGGGGTTTCAATGAGCAGTTCTTC.

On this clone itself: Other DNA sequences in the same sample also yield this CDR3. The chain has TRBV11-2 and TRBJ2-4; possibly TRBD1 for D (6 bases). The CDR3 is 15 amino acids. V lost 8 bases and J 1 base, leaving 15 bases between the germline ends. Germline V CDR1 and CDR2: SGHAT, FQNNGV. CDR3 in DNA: TGTGCCAGCCGCCAATTGCAGGGGGCCAAAAACATTCAGTACTTC. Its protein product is CASRQLQGAKNIQYF.

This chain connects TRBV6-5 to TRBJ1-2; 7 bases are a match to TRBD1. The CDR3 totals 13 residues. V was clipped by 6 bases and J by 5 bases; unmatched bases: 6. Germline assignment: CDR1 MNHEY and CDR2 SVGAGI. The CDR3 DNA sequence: TGTGCCAGCAGGACGGGACAGCAATATGGCTACACCTTC. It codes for CASRTGQQYGYTF.

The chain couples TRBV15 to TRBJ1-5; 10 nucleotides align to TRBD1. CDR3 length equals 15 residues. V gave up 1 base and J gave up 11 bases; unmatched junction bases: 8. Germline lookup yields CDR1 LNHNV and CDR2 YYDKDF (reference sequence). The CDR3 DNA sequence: TGTGCCACCAGCAGAGTCGGGACAGGGGTCATGGCCCAGCATTTT. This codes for CATSRVGTGVMAQHF. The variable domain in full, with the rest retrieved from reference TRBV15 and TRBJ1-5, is DAMVIQNPRYQVTQFGKPVTLSCSQTLNHNVMYWYQQKSSQAPKLLFHYYDKDFNNEADTPDNFQSRRPNTSFCFLDIRSPGLGDTAMYLCATSRVGTGVMAQHFGDGTRLSIL.

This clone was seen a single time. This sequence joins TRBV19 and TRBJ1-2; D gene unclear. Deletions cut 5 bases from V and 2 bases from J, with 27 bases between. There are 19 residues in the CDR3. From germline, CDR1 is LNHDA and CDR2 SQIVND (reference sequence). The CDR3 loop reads CASSSWNTDAPPLNYGYTF. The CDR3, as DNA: TGTGCCAGTAGTTCTTGGAATACGGACGCCCCCCCATTAAACTATGGCTACACCTTC. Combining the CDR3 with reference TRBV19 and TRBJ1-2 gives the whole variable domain DGGITQSPKYLFRKEGQNVTLSCEQNLNHDAMYWYRQDPGQGLRLIYYSQIVNDFQKGDIAEGYSVSREKKESFPLTVTSAQKNPTAFYLCASSSWNTDAPPLNYGYTFGSGTRLTVV.

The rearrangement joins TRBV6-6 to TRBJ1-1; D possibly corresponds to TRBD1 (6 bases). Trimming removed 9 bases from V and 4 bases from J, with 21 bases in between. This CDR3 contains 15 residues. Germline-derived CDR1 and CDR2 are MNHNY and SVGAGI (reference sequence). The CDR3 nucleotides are TGTGCCAGTAATACGGGACAAACGGGGGGCACTGAAGCTTTCTTT. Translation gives CASNTGQTGGTEAFF.

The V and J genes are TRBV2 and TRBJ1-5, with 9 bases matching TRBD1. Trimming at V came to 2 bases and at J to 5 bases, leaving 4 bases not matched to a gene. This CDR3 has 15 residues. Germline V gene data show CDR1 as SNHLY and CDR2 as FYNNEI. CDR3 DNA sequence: TGTGCCAGCAGTGAATTACAGGGGGCGCATCAGCCCCAGCATTTT. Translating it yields CASSELQGAHQPQHF.

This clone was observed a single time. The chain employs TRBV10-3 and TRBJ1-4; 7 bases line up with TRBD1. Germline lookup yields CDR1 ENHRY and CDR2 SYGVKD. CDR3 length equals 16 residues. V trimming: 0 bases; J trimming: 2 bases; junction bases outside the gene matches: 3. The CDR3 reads CAISESMTGTNEKLFF. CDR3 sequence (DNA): TGTGCCATCAGTGAGTCGATGACAGGGACTAATGAAAAACTGTTTTTT.

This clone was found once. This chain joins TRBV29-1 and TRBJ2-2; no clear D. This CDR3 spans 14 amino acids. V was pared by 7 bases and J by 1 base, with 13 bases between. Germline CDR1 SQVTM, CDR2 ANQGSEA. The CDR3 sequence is CSAGSERNTGELFF. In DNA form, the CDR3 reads TGCAGCGCCGGGTCGGAGCGGAACACCGGGGAGCTGTTTTTT.

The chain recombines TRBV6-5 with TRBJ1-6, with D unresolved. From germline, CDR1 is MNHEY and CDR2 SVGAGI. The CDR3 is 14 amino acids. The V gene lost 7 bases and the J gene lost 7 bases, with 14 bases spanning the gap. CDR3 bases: TGTGCCAGCATGTTAGGCAGACCAAATTCACCCCTCCACTTT. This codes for CASMLGRPNSPLHF.

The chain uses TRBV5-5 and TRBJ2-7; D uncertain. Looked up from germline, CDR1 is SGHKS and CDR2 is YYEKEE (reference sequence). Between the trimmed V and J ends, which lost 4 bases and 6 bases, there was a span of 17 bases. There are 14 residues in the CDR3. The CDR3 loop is CASSTDLNRVEQYF. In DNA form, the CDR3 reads TGTGCCAGCAGCACGGACCTCAATCGGGTCGAGCAGTACTTC.

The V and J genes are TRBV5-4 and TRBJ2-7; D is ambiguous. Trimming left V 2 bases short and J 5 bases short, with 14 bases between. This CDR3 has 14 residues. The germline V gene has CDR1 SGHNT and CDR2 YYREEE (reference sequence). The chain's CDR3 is CASSFSGLPDEQYF. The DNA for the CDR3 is TGTGCCAGCAGCTTTTCGGGTCTGCCGGACGAGCAGTACTTC.